A selection of T cell receptor beta chains follows, all from one sample in a study of T-cell memory formation after mild COVID-19. Using its own MiXCR run on the 5' RACE reads, TCRdb lists one record per CDR3 protein. This table has about 81,000 distinct CDR3 sequences, roughly 25% appearing once. The sequencing input was PBMCs or a T cell subset sorted from them (not recorded which). The source is a man between 18 and 35 years old who had mild COVID-19 (a few samples of this study predate the infection). Cell type and time point are not known. CDR3s include the opening cysteine and the closing phenylalanine or tryptophan. Fields, in order: V gene, D gene, clone size, J gene, CDR3 protein, CDR3 DNA. The D gene is left open where the match is weak. Size values are once, few and many counts, or a class for expanded clones, and some rows have none.

v_call: TRBV7-9; d_call: TRBD2; clone_size: -; j_call: TRBJ2-2; cdr3_aa: CASSFLSGGAAGELFF; cdr3_nt: TGTGCCAGCAGCTTCCTTAGCGGGGGGGCCGCCGGGGAGCTGTTTTTT
v_call: TRBV7-8; d_call: -; clone_size: -; j_call: TRBJ2-2; cdr3_aa: CASSPTTEPSPGELFF; cdr3_nt: TGTGCCAGCAGCCCTACCACCGAACCTAGCCCCGGGGAGCTGTTTTTT
v_call: TRBV12-3/TRBV12-4; d_call: -; clone_size: -; j_call: TRBJ1-4; cdr3_aa: CASSLGSGGHEKLFF; cdr3_nt: TGTGCCAGCAGTTTAGGTTCGGGAGGACATGAAAAACTGTTTTTT
v_call: TRBV5-4; d_call: TRBD2; clone_size: -; j_call: TRBJ2-3; cdr3_aa: CASSLGTSPGDTQYF; cdr3_nt: TGTGCCAGCAGCTTAGGGACTAGCCCCGGAGATACGCAGTATTTT
v_call: TRBV7-9; d_call: TRBD2; clone_size: -; j_call: TRBJ2-1; cdr3_aa: CASSSTSGGVDNEQFF; cdr3_nt: TGTGCCAGCAGCTCGACTAGCGGGGGGGTAGACAATGAGCAGTTCTTC
v_call: TRBV7-9; d_call: TRBD1; clone_size: -; j_call: TRBJ1-1; cdr3_aa: CASSSQGAPTEAFF; cdr3_nt: TGTGCCAGCAGCTCCCAGGGGGCGCCCACTGAAGCTTTCTTT
v_call: TRBV5-1; d_call: -; clone_size: few; j_call: TRBJ2-1; cdr3_aa: CASSWGIDEQFF; cdr3_nt: TGCGCCAGCAGCTGGGGTATAGATGAGCAGTTCTTC
v_call: TRBV7-2; d_call: -; clone_size: few; j_call: TRBJ2-5; cdr3_aa: CASSFGETGQETQYF; cdr3_nt: TGTGCCAGCAGCTTTGGTGAGACAGGCCAAGAGACCCAGTACTTC
v_call: TRBV23-1; d_call: -; clone_size: -; j_call: TRBJ1-6; cdr3_aa: CASSHGDSPLHF; cdr3_nt: TGCGCCAGCAGTCATGGGGATTCACCCCTCCACTTT
v_call: TRBV7-3; d_call: -; clone_size: few; j_call: TRBJ2-1; cdr3_aa: CASSSYGSSYNEQFF; cdr3_nt: TGTGCCAGCAGCTCCTACGGGAGCTCCTACAATGAGCAGTTCTTC
v_call: TRBV5-6; d_call: -; clone_size: few; j_call: TRBJ1-1; cdr3_aa: CASTGLNTEAFF; cdr3_nt: TGTGCCAGCACAGGGCTGAACACTGAAGCTTTCTTT
v_call: TRBV7-6; d_call: -; clone_size: few; j_call: TRBJ1-1; cdr3_aa: CASSLITGKNTEAFF; cdr3_nt: TGTGCCAGCAGCTTAATCACAGGGAAAAACACTGAAGCTTTCTTT
v_call: TRBV20-1; d_call: -; clone_size: many; j_call: TRBJ2-7; cdr3_aa: CSARVPGVAREQYF; cdr3_nt: TGCAGTGCTAGGGTTCCCGGTGTGGCCCGCGAGCAGTACTTC
v_call: TRBV29-1; d_call: -; clone_size: many; j_call: TRBJ1-1; cdr3_aa: CSVGKGGTEAFF; cdr3_nt: TGCAGCGTTGGAAAGGGGGGCACTGAAGCTTTCTTT
v_call: TRBV11-2; d_call: -; clone_size: -; j_call: TRBJ2-5; cdr3_aa: CASSLPGQETQYF; cdr3_nt: TGTGCCAGCAGCTTACCCGGACAAGAGACCCAGTACTTC
v_call: TRBV6-2/TRBV6-3; d_call: -; clone_size: -; j_call: TRBJ2-2; cdr3_aa: CASSGQLEYTGELFF; cdr3_nt: TGTGCCAGCAGTGGACAGCTCGAGTACACCGGGGAGCTGTTTTTT
v_call: TRBV13; d_call: TRBD2; clone_size: -; j_call: TRBJ2-7; cdr3_aa: CASSLAGTEGEQYF; cdr3_nt: TGTGCCAGCAGTTTAGCGGGAACCGAGGGGGAGCAGTACTTC
v_call: TRBV9; d_call: -; clone_size: -; j_call: TRBJ2-5; cdr3_aa: CASSTRQQETQYF; cdr3_nt: TGTGCCAGCAGCACCCGACAGCAAGAGACCCAGTACTTC
v_call: TRBV7-9; d_call: TRBD1; clone_size: -; j_call: TRBJ1-2; cdr3_aa: CASSSVDRRPYGYTF; cdr3_nt: TGTGCCAGCAGCTCCGTGGACAGGCGGCCCTATGGCTACACCTTC
v_call: TRBV6-2/TRBV6-3; d_call: -; clone_size: -; j_call: TRBJ2-7; cdr3_aa: CASTMAGEQYF; cdr3_nt: TGTGCCAGCACCATGGCGGGCGAGCAGTACTTC
v_call: TRBV7-2; d_call: -; clone_size: -; j_call: TRBJ2-1; cdr3_aa: CASSPEAGFYNEQFF; cdr3_nt: TGTGCCAGCAGCCCCGAAGCAGGGTTCTACAATGAGCAGTTCTTC
v_call: TRBV7-3; d_call: TRBD1; clone_size: -; j_call: TRBJ1-1; cdr3_aa: CASSAAGTANPEAFF; cdr3_nt: TGTGCCAGCAGCGCTGCGGGGACAGCTAATCCTGAAGCTTTCTTT
v_call: TRBV27; d_call: TRBD2; clone_size: -; j_call: TRBJ2-2; cdr3_aa: CASSLTSGGTGELFF; cdr3_nt: TGTGCCAGCAGTTTAACTAGCGGGGGGACCGGGGAGCTGTTTTTT
v_call: TRBV10-3; d_call: -; clone_size: -; j_call: TRBJ1-2; cdr3_aa: CAISESTVQALSYGYTF; cdr3_nt: TGTGCCATCAGTGAGTCGACGGTCCAGGCTTTAAGCTATGGCTACACCTTC
v_call: TRBV6-5; d_call: -; clone_size: few; j_call: TRBJ2-5; cdr3_aa: CASSGGETQYF; cdr3_nt: TGTGCCAGCAGTGGGGGGGAGACCCAGTACTTC
v_call: TRBV30; d_call: -; clone_size: -; j_call: TRBJ2-7; cdr3_aa: CAWMSGYEQYF; cdr3_nt: TGTGCCTGGATGTCGGGTTACGAGCAGTACTTC
v_call: TRBV20-1; d_call: -; clone_size: -; j_call: TRBJ1-3; cdr3_aa: CSARSSSGNTIYF; cdr3_nt: TGCAGTGCTAGGTCCAGCTCTGGAAACACCATATATTTT
v_call: TRBV6-5; d_call: TRBD1; clone_size: -; j_call: TRBJ2-2; cdr3_aa: CASSSAQGASGELFF; cdr3_nt: TGTGCCAGCAGCTCCGCACAGGGGGCTTCAGGGGAGCTGTTTTTT
v_call: TRBV7-9; d_call: TRBD2; clone_size: many; j_call: TRBJ2-1; cdr3_aa: CASSYPGTSYNEQFF; cdr3_nt: TGTGCCAGCAGTTATCCCGGGACTAGTTACAATGAGCAGTTCTTC
v_call: TRBV5-1; d_call: -; clone_size: few; j_call: TRBJ1-1; cdr3_aa: CASSSGSWGSSEAFF; cdr3_nt: TGCGCCAGCAGCTCCGGGTCCTGGGGCTCCTCGGAAGCTTTCTTT
v_call: TRBV3-1; d_call: -; clone_size: -; j_call: TRBJ1-2; cdr3_aa: CASSQAVGTYGYTF; cdr3_nt: TGTGCCAGCAGCCAAGCCGTGGGGACCTATGGCTACACCTTC
v_call: TRBV4-3; d_call: -; clone_size: -; j_call: TRBJ1-2; cdr3_aa: CASSHPGDIGYTF; cdr3_nt: TGCGCCAGCAGCCATCCTGGGGACATTGGCTACACCTTC
v_call: TRBV12-3/TRBV12-4; d_call: -; clone_size: -; j_call: TRBJ2-7; cdr3_aa: CASSNDLGRAPYEQYF; cdr3_nt: TGTGCCAGCAGCAATGACCTCGGACGGGCCCCCTACGAGCAGTACTTC
v_call: TRBV20-1; d_call: -; clone_size: -; j_call: TRBJ1-1; cdr3_aa: CSASPNRKVAFF; cdr3_nt: TGCAGTGCTAGCCCCAACAGGAAGGTGGCTTTCTTT
v_call: TRBV6-5; d_call: TRBD1; clone_size: -; j_call: TRBJ2-1; cdr3_aa: CASSPQTGSPEQFF; cdr3_nt: TGTGCCAGCAGTCCCCAGACAGGGTCCCCTGAGCAGTTCTTC
v_call: TRBV12-3/TRBV12-4; d_call: -; clone_size: -; j_call: TRBJ1-1; cdr3_aa: CASSSLVNTEAFF; cdr3_nt: TGTGCCAGCAGTTCTCTCGTGAACACTGAAGCTTTCTTT
v_call: TRBV7-3; d_call: TRBD1; clone_size: -; j_call: TRBJ2-2; cdr3_aa: CASSPTGAGTGELFF; cdr3_nt: TGTGCCAGCAGCCCCACAGGGGCTGGCACCGGGGAGCTGTTTTTT
v_call: TRBV4-3; d_call: TRBD1; clone_size: -; j_call: TRBJ2-2; cdr3_aa: CASSVGTGEGELFF; cdr3_nt: TGCGCCAGCAGCGTTGGAACAGGGGAAGGGGAGCTGTTTTTT
v_call: TRBV20-1; d_call: -; clone_size: few; j_call: TRBJ1-1; cdr3_aa: CSARDPPGLNTEAFF; cdr3_nt: TGCAGTGCTAGAGATCCCCCAGGATTGAACACTGAAGCTTTCTTT
v_call: TRBV29-1; d_call: -; clone_size: few; j_call: TRBJ2-5; cdr3_aa: CGVFRLGRTQETQYF; cdr3_nt: TGCGGTGTTTTCAGGCTGGGACGGACTCAAGAGACCCAGTACTTC
v_call: TRBV7-9; d_call: -; clone_size: -; j_call: TRBJ2-6; cdr3_aa: CASSSSTSGANVLTF; cdr3_nt: TGTGCCAGCAGCTCTAGCACCTCTGGGGCCAACGTCCTGACTTTC
v_call: TRBV5-1; d_call: -; clone_size: few; j_call: TRBJ1-2; cdr3_aa: CASSKPTGGTANYGYTF; cdr3_nt: TGCGCCAGCAGCAAGCCCACAGGAGGAACTGCTAACTATGGCTACACCTTC
v_call: TRBV12-3/TRBV12-4; d_call: -; clone_size: few; j_call: TRBJ1-2; cdr3_aa: CASSLGYGYTF; cdr3_nt: TGTGCCAGCAGTTTAGGGTACGGCTACACCTTC
v_call: TRBV5-1; d_call: TRBD1; clone_size: few; j_call: TRBJ1-1; cdr3_aa: CASSGGQGIDTEAFF; cdr3_nt: TGCGCCAGCAGCGGAGGACAGGGAATAGATACTGAAGCTTTCTTT
v_call: TRBV4-3; d_call: TRBD2; clone_size: -; j_call: TRBJ2-2; cdr3_aa: CASSQDLAGLNTGELFF; cdr3_nt: TGCGCCAGCAGCCAAGACCTAGCGGGGTTGAACACCGGGGAGCTGTTTTTT
v_call: TRBV30; d_call: TRBD2; clone_size: -; j_call: TRBJ2-3; cdr3_aa: CAWSSELAGGRDTQYF; cdr3_nt: TGTGCCTGGAGCTCCGAACTAGCGGGGGGTAGAGATACGCAGTATTTT
v_call: TRBV4-1; d_call: -; clone_size: few; j_call: TRBJ1-2; cdr3_aa: CASSQGTPYGYTF; cdr3_nt: TGCGCCAGCAGCCAGGGGACACCCTATGGCTACACCTTC
v_call: TRBV5-1; d_call: -; clone_size: few; j_call: TRBJ2-3; cdr3_aa: CASSLERVTDTQYF; cdr3_nt: TGCGCCAGCAGCTTGGAAAGGGTGACAGATACGCAGTATTTT
v_call: TRBV19; d_call: TRBD1; clone_size: -; j_call: TRBJ1-5; cdr3_aa: CATRGQLENQPQHF; cdr3_nt: TGTGCCACGAGGGGACAGCTGGAGAATCAGCCCCAGCATTTT
v_call: TRBV4-2; d_call: -; clone_size: few; j_call: TRBJ2-3; cdr3_aa: CASSPQWGRFETDTQYF; cdr3_nt: TGTGCCAGCAGCCCCCAGTGGGGGAGATTTGAAACAGATACGCAGTATTTT
v_call: TRBV20-1; d_call: -; clone_size: -; j_call: TRBJ2-3; cdr3_aa: CSVSDLTRSVTDTQYF; cdr3_nt: TGCAGTGTTTCCGACCTAACTAGGTCAGTCACAGATACGCAGTATTTT
v_call: TRBV7-9; d_call: TRBD1; clone_size: few; j_call: TRBJ1-2; cdr3_aa: CASSDRDRAVTYGYTF; cdr3_nt: TGTGCCAGCAGTGACCGGGACAGGGCTGTTACGTATGGCTACACCTTC
v_call: TRBV4-3; d_call: -; clone_size: -; j_call: TRBJ2-3; cdr3_aa: CASSRGGMEDTQYF; cdr3_nt: TGCGCCAGCAGCCGAGGGGGTATGGAGGATACGCAGTATTTT
v_call: TRBV27; d_call: -; clone_size: -; j_call: TRBJ2-1; cdr3_aa: CASSGRAGLPYNEQFF; cdr3_nt: TGTGCCAGCAGCGGTCGGGCGGGCCTGCCTTACAATGAGCAGTTCTTC
v_call: TRBV7-8; d_call: -; clone_size: -; j_call: TRBJ1-2; cdr3_aa: CASSLASQGNGYTF; cdr3_nt: TGTGCCAGCAGCTTAGCGAGTCAGGGGAATGGCTACACCTTC
v_call: TRBV7-9; d_call: TRBD2; clone_size: -; j_call: TRBJ2-1; cdr3_aa: CASSSQRGHNEQFF; cdr3_nt: TGTGCCAGCAGCTCACAGCGGGGGCACAATGAGCAGTTCTTC
v_call: TRBV9; d_call: -; clone_size: -; j_call: TRBJ2-7; cdr3_aa: CASSVGGTPTYEQYF; cdr3_nt: TGTGCCAGCAGCGTCGGCGGGACCCCAACCTACGAGCAGTACTTC
v_call: TRBV5-5; d_call: -; clone_size: -; j_call: TRBJ2-1; cdr3_aa: CASSNDMGYNEQFF; cdr3_nt: TGTGCCAGCAGCAACGACATGGGATACAATGAGCAGTTCTTC
v_call: TRBV7-6; d_call: -; clone_size: -; j_call: TRBJ2-7; cdr3_aa: CASSLAPGLPGQTYEQYF; cdr3_nt: TGTGCCAGCAGCTTAGCACCCGGACTACCGGGACAGACCTACGAGCAGTACTTC